The 22 T cell receptor beta chains below all came from one sample that was sequenced in a study of patients and donors after allogeneic stem cell transplantation. TCRdb redid the calling of the RT-PCR reads with MiXCR, one entry per CDR3 protein. The repertoire includes 25,000 to 30,000 distinct CDR3 sequences, 7.5% to 9% of them detected once, and around 50% sits in the top ten. Sample: blood, either unsorted or a sorted T cell fraction (not recorded which). The origin of the receptors is a human donor who was either an allogeneic HSCT recipient or a stem cell or donor lymphocyte infusion donor (not recorded which). It is not recorded whose cells these are; they may come from a transplant donor.

This clonotype was seen a few times. The V call is TRBV28, the J call TRBJ1-2, with 8 bases that match TRBD1. The trim removed 7 bases at V and 6 bases at J, leaving 13 bases unmatched. This CDR3 region has 15 residues. Germline assignment: CDR1 MDHEN and CDR2 SYDVKM. The DNA of the CDR3 is TGTGCCAGCAATTCCCCCGGGGCACAGGGGGATGGCTACACCTTC. Translating it yields CASNSPGAQGDGYTF.

This clonotype was found many times. The chain joins TRBV7-9 to TRBJ1-6; 7 bases match TRBD1. J gave up 4 bases and V 5 bases, and 5 bases lay outside the gene matches. CDR1 is SEHNR and CDR2 is FQNEAQ in the germline V gene (reference sequence). The CDR3 has 15 residues. The CDR3 DNA sequence: TGTGCCAGCAGCCGCCCGGGACAGTATAATTCACCCCTCCACTTT. Amino acids: CASSRPGQYNSPLHF.

This clonotype has just a few counts. The chain uses TRBV19 and TRBJ1-5; 8 bases line up with TRBD1. Germline CDR1 LNHDA, CDR2 SQIVND (reference sequence). CDR3 size: 15 residues. With V trimmed by 5 bases and J by 3 bases, 6 bases remained unmatched. CDR3 sequence reads: CASSPTGQVNQPQHF. DNA for the CDR3: TGTGCCAGTAGTCCCACGGGACAGGTCAATCAGCCCCAGCATTTT. Looking up the rest from reference TRBV19 and TRBJ1-5 gives the full variable domain: DGGITQSPKYLFRKEGQNVTLSCEQNLNHDAMYWYRQDPGQGLRLIYYSQIVNDFQKGDIAEGYSVSREKKESFPLTVTSAQKNPTAFYLCASSPTGQVNQPQHFGDGTRLSIL.

This clonotype was seen a few times. The V call is TRBV5-1, the J call TRBJ2-5; 9 nucleotides align to TRBD1. J gave up 0 bases and V 0 bases, and 9 bases lay outside the gene matches. The CDR3 covers 18 residues. Per germline, CDR1 SGHRS and CDR2 YFSETQ. DNA of the CDR3: TGCGCCAGCAGCTTGGTTCGGACAGGGGCTGGGTACCAAGAGACCCAGTACTTC. Its protein product is CASSLVRTGAGYQETQYF.

This clonotype was detected many times. V usage is TRBV5-1 and J usage is TRBJ2-7; 10 nucleotides agree with TRBD1. This CDR3 comprises 14 residues. The ends lost 7 bases at V and 3 bases at J; junction bases unmatched: 7. Germline V gene lookup returns CDR1 SGHRS and CDR2 YFSETQ. The CDR3 nucleotides are TGCGCCAGCGGCCGACAGGGGGCAGTCTACGAGCAGTACTTC. Translated, it gives CASGRQGAVYEQYF.

This clonotype was recorded many times. The gene calls are TRBV29-1 and TRBJ1-6, with D possibly TRBD1 on 5 matching bases. Looked up from germline, CDR1 is SQVTM and CDR2 is ANQGSEA. V was shortened by 7 bases and J by 12 bases, with 16 bases between the two germline ends. The length of the CDR3 is 12 residues. The CDR3 nucleotides are TGCAGCGCTCAACGGGGGTCAGAACCCCTCCACTTT. Translation gives CSAQRGSEPLHF.

This clonotype showed up many times. This chain links TRBV7-9 with TRBJ1-1, with D unresolved. Germline V gene sequence: CDR1 SEHNR, CDR2 FQNEAQ (reference sequence). The CDR3 contains 15 residues. Trimming removed 1 base from V and 0 bases from J, with 9 bases in between. CDR3 nucleotides: TGTGCCAGCAGCTTAGACGTCAGCTTGAACACTGAAGCTTTCTTT. Amino acid sequence: CASSLDVSLNTEAFF.

This clonotype was counted at least ten times. This chain links TRBV7-9 with TRBJ1-1; D is ambiguous. Germline CDR1 and CDR2: SEHNR and FQNEAQ (reference sequence). The CDR3 covers 13 residues. The germline V and J ends were trimmed by 1 base and 2 bases, with 5 bases remaining between them. The CDR3: CASSLVENTEAFF. The CDR3 coding sequence is TGTGCCAGCAGCTTAGTCGAAAACACTGAAGCTTTCTTT. Supplemented by reference TRBV7-9 and TRBJ1-1, the full variable domain reads DTGVSQNPRHKITKRGQNVTFRCDPISEHNRLYWYRQTLGQGPEFLTYFQNEAQLEKSRLLSDRFSAERPKGSFSTLEIQRTEQGDSAMYLCASSLVENTEAFFGQGTRLTVV.

The table lists this clonotype with a few counts. The chain combines TRBV20-1 with TRBJ2-2; TRBD2 aligns across 10 bases. This CDR3 is 16 amino acids long. Losses at the gene ends were 3 bases for V and 4 bases for J; bases not matched to a gene: 8. CDR1 is DFQATT and CDR2 is SNEGSKA in the germline V gene (reference sequence). The CDR3 here is CSASRLAGVSTGELFF. The CDR3 region has the DNA TGCAGTGCTAGCCGTCTAGCGGGAGTCTCCACCGGGGAGCTGTTTTTT.

This clonotype appeared a few times. The genes are TRBV4-2 and TRBJ2-3; TRBD2 matches 11 bases. This CDR3 spans 17 amino acids. CDR1 and CDR2 from the germline V gene are LGHNA and YNFKEQ. With 3 bases clipped from V and 1 base from J, the junction kept 6 bases outside the gene matches. CDR3 nucleotide sequence: TGTGCCAGCAGCCAGGTAGCGGGAGGGCCTGGCACAGATACGCAGTATTTT. Translation: CASSQVAGGPGTDTQYF.

There are a few counts of this clonotype. V and J are TRBV3-1 and TRBJ1-5; D gene unclear. CDR3 length: 15 amino acids. Germline lookup yields CDR1 LGHDT and CDR2 YNNKEL (reference sequence). Trimming took 1 base from V and 1 from J, leaving 8 bases between them. The CDR3 protein is CASSQAPVSNQPQHF. DNA for the CDR3: TGTGCCAGCAGCCAAGCCCCAGTAAGCAATCAGCCCCAGCATTTT.

The chain recombines TRBV6-5 with TRBJ1-2; tentative D call: TRBD1 (5 bases). Germline V gene data show CDR1 as MNHEY and CDR2 as SVGAGI. Deletions cut 1 base from V and 6 bases from J, with 18 bases between. The CDR3 sequence is 16 residues long. The CDR3 region has the DNA TGTGCCAGCAGTTACTTGCCACTCTTAAGGGGCCATGGCTACACCTTC. It translates to CASSYLPLLRGHGYTF.

This clonotype has a count of ten or more. The CDR3 reads CASSEQGPITDTQYF. The DNA for the CDR3 is TGCGCCAGCAGCGAACAGGGGCCTATCACAGATACGCAGTATTTT. The chain couples TRBV5-1 to TRBJ2-3, with 7 bases matching TRBD1. V was pared by 4 bases and J by 2 bases, with 7 bases of the junction left unmatched. Germline V gene data show CDR1 as SGHRS and CDR2 as YFSETQ. The CDR3 runs to 15 residues.

This clonotype was observed a handful of times. The chain is built from TRBV10-3 and TRBJ2-1; D is unclear. Germline-derived CDR1 and CDR2 are ENHRY and SYGVKD. V lost 10 bases, J lost 9 bases, and 19 bases lay in between. The CDR3 totals 13 residues. CDR3 protein: CATEPSLGSEQFF. In nucleotides, the CDR3 is TGTGCCACCGAACCTAGTTTGGGCAGTGAGCAGTTCTTC.

This clonotype was observed many times. The chain employs TRBV29-1 and TRBJ1-1; D ambiguous. The CDR3 is 11 amino acids. Germline V CDR1 and CDR2: SQVTM, ANQGSEA. V was trimmed by 7 bases and J by 0 bases, leaving 6 bases between them. Here the CDR3 DNA reads TGCAGCGGCGTTTTGAACACTGAAGCTTTCTTT. It specifies CSGVLNTEAFF.

This chain uses TRBV19 with TRBJ1-1; no clear D. CDR1 is LNHDA, CDR2 SQIVND, per germline (reference sequence). With 0 bases removed from V and 0 bases from J, the gap between germline ends came to 8 bases. The CDR3 totals 15 residues. This chain's CDR3 is CASSIDASLNTEAFF. The CDR3, as DNA: TGTGCCAGTAGTATAGATGCTTCCTTGAACACTGAAGCTTTCTTT.

In this sample, this clonotype turned up a few times. The gene calls are TRBV4-1 and TRBJ1-4, with 8 bases fitting TRBD1. The V gene's germline CDR1 is MGHRA and CDR2 YSYEKL. The CDR3 runs to 13 residues. V lost 0 bases and J lost 17; bases outside the gene matches: 8. The CDR3 DNA follows: TGCGCCAGCAGCCAAGATGAGATGGGGACAGGATTTTTT. This sequence encodes CASSQDEMGTGFF.

By sample fraction, this clonotype is medium-sized. The chain combines TRBV29-1 with TRBJ2-1, with 7 bases lining up with TRBD2. With V trimmed by 7 bases and J by 3 bases, 6 bases remained unmatched. The CDR3 loop spans 13 amino acids. Germline V gives CDR1 SQVTM, CDR2 ANQGSEA. CDR3 nucleotides: TGCAGCGGGGGAGGGGACTACTACAATGAGCAGTTCTTC. As protein: CSGGGDYYNEQFF.

The V call is TRBV9, the J call TRBJ2-5; TRBD2 might be the D (5 bases). The CDR3 has 13 residues. V was shortened by 0 bases and J by 5 bases, with 8 bases between the two germline ends. Germline V gene data show CDR1 as SGDLS and CDR2 as YYNGEE. The CDR3 loop reads CASSVGTWETQYF. In DNA form, the CDR3 reads TGTGCCAGCAGCGTAGGGACTTGGGAGACCCAGTACTTC.

This clonotype was seen repeatedly, ten times or more. The rearrangement joins TRBV5-5 to TRBJ2-1; no clear D. Trimming cost V 0 bases and J 0 bases, with 7 bases left between them. The germline V gene has CDR1 SGHKS and CDR2 YYEKEE (reference sequence). The CDR3 is 15 residues long. CDR3 loop: CASSLEVGSYNEQFF. The DNA for the CDR3 is TGTGCCAGCAGCTTGGAAGTCGGCTCCTACAATGAGCAGTTCTTC.

This clonotype has just a few counts. The chain is built from TRBV15 and TRBJ1-3; D remains unclear. CDR1 and CDR2 (germline): LNHNV, YYDKDF (reference sequence). CDR3 length: 14 residues. Trimming stripped 0 bases from V and 9 bases from J, with 12 bases between. CDR3 DNA: TGTGCCACCAGCAGAGATCGCAGGAGAGTCACCATATATTTT. Its protein product is CATSRDRRRVTIYF.

Only a few counts were recorded for this clonotype. The chain is built from TRBV19 and TRBJ2-1; no firm D call. Trimming removed 3 bases from V and 4 bases from J, with 10 bases in between. CDR3 length: 14 amino acids. CDR1 is LNHDA and CDR2 is SQIVND in the germline V gene (reference sequence). The CDR3, as DNA: TGTGCCAGTAGTATTACTTGGCAGTACAATGAGCAGTTCTTC. Translating it yields CASSITWQYNEQFF.